Below are 10 T cell receptor beta chains sequenced from a single sample in a study of T cell responses to AZD1222 COVID-19 vaccine. Measured with immunoSEQ multiplex PCR; TCRdb has only the in-frame clones, and not every one. The repertoire consists of about 84,000 clones, with around nine tenths occurring once and the leading ten covering about 1.6%. Sequencing was performed on peripheral blood, taken on day 0 of AZD1222 vaccination. These receptors all stem from an adult in good health.

The chain couples TRBV9 to TRBJ1-3, with 12 bases identical to TRBD1. Germline V gene sequence: CDR1 SGDLS, CDR2 YYNGEE. The junction had 6 bases not matched to a gene; V was cut back by 3 bases and J by 2 bases. CDR3 length: 17 amino acids. The DNA for the CDR3 is TGTGCCAGCAGCGACCGGGACAGGGGGCGAGCTGGAAACACCATATATTTT. Encoded protein: CASSDRDRGRAGNTIYF.

This clone was recorded a few times. The chain combines TRBV6-5 with TRBJ2-5; 10 nucleotides agree with TRBD1. The trim removed 6 bases at V and 0 bases at J, leaving 4 bases unmatched. There are 15 residues in the CDR3. The V gene's germline CDR1 is MNHEY and CDR2 SVGAGI. The CDR3 DNA reads as TGTGCCAGCAGGAGACAGGGGGCGAACCAAGAGACCCAGTACTTC. This codes for CASRRQGANQETQYF.

The J gene is TRBJ2-1, the V gene TRBV7-3; no definite D call. V was trimmed by 5 bases and J by 5 bases, leaving 10 bases between them. CDR3 size: 13 residues. Germline V gene sequence: CDR1 SGHTA, CDR2 FQGTGA. The CDR3 DNA reads TGTGCCAGCAGCCCCGGTCCGAACAATGAGCAGTTCTTC. Protein product: CASSPGPNNEQFF.

This rearrangement joins TRBV5-1 to TRBJ2-2, with D perhaps matching TRBD2 (5 bases). The ends were cut back, 0 bases at V and 0 bases at J, with 18 bases in the middle. Germline CDR1 and CDR2: SGHRS and YFSETQ. The CDR3 spans 19 residues. The DNA of the CDR3 is TGCGCCAGCAGCTTGGCCCCGCAGGTCAGAGGGACGAACACCGGGGAGCTGTTTTTT. Residues: CASSLAPQVRGTNTGELFF. The full variable domain, with the rest looked up from reference TRBV5-1 and TRBJ2-2, is KAGVTQTPRYLIKTRGQQVTLSCSPISGHRSVSWYQQTPGQGLQFLFEYFSETQRNKGNFPGRFSGRQFSNSRSEMNVSTLELGDSALYLCASSLAPQVRGTNTGELFFGEGSRLTVL.

This chain uses TRBV9 with TRBJ2-1, with 15 bases fitting TRBD2. CDR1 is SGDLS, CDR2 YYNGEE, per germline. V was clipped by 0 bases and J by 9 bases; unmatched bases: 7. CDR3 size: 17 residues. CDR3 DNA: TGTGCCAGCAGCGTAGGGGGACTAGCGGGAGGTTGGAGTGAGCAGTTCTTC. Translation gives CASSVGGLAGGWSEQFF.

The genes are TRBV9 and TRBJ2-7; D remains unclear. Germline assignment: CDR1 SGDLS and CDR2 YYNGEE. With 2 bases removed from V and 4 bases from J, the gap between germline ends came to 7 bases. The CDR3 is made up of 12 amino acids. The CDR3 here is CASSVDGYEQYF. The CDR3, as DNA: TGTGCCAGCAGCGTTGACGGGTACGAGCAGTACTTC.

There are a few counts of this clone. This chain links TRBV6-2 or TRBV6-3 with TRBJ2-3, with D perhaps TRBD2 (6 bases). The CDR3 covers 13 residues. CDR1 is MNHEY and CDR2 is SVGEGT in the germline V gene. Between the trimmed V and J ends, which lost 4 bases and 6 bases, there was a span of 11 bases. The DNA of the CDR3 is TGTGCCAGCAGTTTGGGGGGTTTGGATACGCAGTATTTT. It translates to CASSLGGLDTQYF.

This chain connects TRBV24-1 to TRBJ2-3, with D hard to call. The CDR3 has 14 amino acids. Germline CDR1 reads KGHDR; CDR2 reads SFDVKD. Between the trimmed V and J ends, which lost 5 bases and 4 bases, there was a span of 12 bases. This CDR3 is CATSADGGSDTQYF. The CDR3 DNA sequence: TGTGCCACCAGTGCCGATGGCGGCTCAGATACGCAGTATTTT.

V usage is TRBV5-1 and J usage is TRBJ2-3; maybe TRBD1 (6 bases). This CDR3 contains 15 residues. Germline CDR1 and CDR2: SGHRS and YFSETQ. V was cut by 0 bases and J by 2 bases, with 10 bases left in between. The CDR3 here is CASSLAGESTDTQYF. CDR3 sequence (DNA): TGCGCCAGCAGCTTGGCAGGGGAGTCCACAGATACGCAGTATTTT. Full variable domain (rest looked up from reference TRBV5-1 and TRBJ2-3): KAGVTQTPRYLIKTRGQQVTLSCSPISGHRSVSWYQQTPGQGLQFLFEYFSETQRNKGNFPGRFSGRQFSNSRSEMNVSTLELGDSALYLCASSLAGESTDTQYFGPGTRLTVL.

For this clone: One end of the junction varies from germline; a read error may be responsible. J is TRBJ1-4 and V is TRBV7-9, with no clear D. The V gene's germline CDR1 is SEHNR and CDR2 FQNEAQ (reference sequence). The length of the CDR3 is 14 residues. CDR3 loop: CASSLGFVGEKLFF. CDR3 nucleotides: TGTGCCAGCAGTTTAGGGTTCGTAGGTGAAAAACTGTTTTTT.